A single sample gave rise to the 27 T cell receptor beta chains below, sequenced in a study of CD8 T cells in Susac syndrome. A quantity of about 0.5 to 1 ug RNA underwent reverse transcription using random hexamers. TCRdb analysed the immunoSEQ multiplex PCR reads with MiXCR anew, one entry per CDR3 protein. The table shows 51,000 or so distinct CDR3 sequences, with more than 85% occurring only once. Sequenced material: CD8+ T cells from PBMCs. Receptor source: a human donor in good health.

V is TRBV5-4 and J is TRBJ2-1; TRBD2 matches at 10 bases. Germline V CDR1 and CDR2: SGHNT, YYREEE (reference sequence). The CDR3 extends over 15 amino acids. V trimming: 4 bases; J trimming: 6 bases; junction bases outside the gene matches: 7. The CDR3 coding sequence is TGTGCCAGCAGCCAGTCCAGCGGGAGGGGCAATGAGCAGTTCTTC. Protein: CASSQSSGRGNEQFF.

The CDR3 protein is CASSFGQGEAFF. The CDR3, as DNA: TGTGCCAGCAGCTTTGGACAGGGTGAAGCTTTCTTT. V is TRBV5-6 and J is TRBJ1-1; the match to TRBD1 covers 8 bases. From germline, CDR1 is SGHDT and CDR2 YYEEEE. V shed 2 bases and J 7 bases; nucleotides not matched to a gene: 1. This CDR3 is 12 amino acids long. The complete variable domain, with remaining parts taken from reference TRBV5-6 and TRBJ1-1, reads DAGVTQSPTHLIKTRGQQVTLRCSPKSGHDTVSWYQQALGQGPQFIFQYYEEEERQRGNFPDRFSGHQFPNYSSELNVNALLLGDSALYLCASSFGQGEAFFGQGTRLTVV.

The chain joins TRBV13 to TRBJ2-1, with TRBD2 identical over 9 bases. Germline CDR1 and CDR2: PRHDT and FYEKMQ (reference sequence). V lost 5 bases and J lost 0; bases outside the gene matches: 5. The CDR3 covers 16 residues. This CDR3 is CASSPPAGGSYNEQFF. The CDR3, as DNA: TGTGCCAGCAGCCCGCCAGCGGGAGGCTCCTACAATGAGCAGTTCTTC.

V usage is TRBV7-9 and J usage is TRBJ1-2, with a tentative D call TRBD1 (5 bases). Germline V CDR1 and CDR2: SEHNR, FQNEAQ (reference sequence). This CDR3 spans 14 amino acids. Trimming cost V 2 bases and J 4 bases, with 11 bases left between them. This CDR3 is CASSLPGNGYGYTF. CDR3 DNA: TGTGCCAGCAGCTTACCAGGGAACGGCTATGGCTACACCTTC.

The V gene is TRBV29-1, the J gene TRBJ2-1, with D possibly being TRBD1 (5 bases). Trimming shortened V by 5 bases and J by 8 bases, and 16 bases separated the two germline ends. The germline V gene encodes CDR1 SQVTM and CDR2 ANQGSEA. The CDR3 spans 13 residues. The CDR3, as DNA: TGCAGCGTTCCCTCCGGGCAGGGATATGAGCAGTTCTTC. Translated, it gives CSVPSGQGYEQFF.

This chain joins TRBV11-2 and TRBJ2-4, with D perhaps being TRBD1 or TRBD2 (5 bases each). The V end was cut by 1 base, the J end by 9 bases, with 10 bases between. The CDR3 is 13 residues long. Germline lookup yields CDR1 SGHAT and CDR2 FQNNGV. CDR3 sequence: CASSLGSGGIQYF. CDR3 DNA: TGTGCCAGCAGCTTAGGGTCTGGGGGCATTCAGTACTTC.

The chain carries TRBV19 and TRBJ2-6, with TRBD2 as a possible D gene (5 bases). CDR3 length: 14 residues. V lost 7 bases and J 2 bases, leaving 9 bases between the germline ends. CDR1 LNHDA and CDR2 SQIVND come from the germline V gene (reference sequence). The CDR3 protein is CASTDGAGANVLTF. In nucleotides, the CDR3 is TGTGCCAGTACGGACGGGGCTGGGGCCAACGTCCTGACTTTC.

The rearrangement uses TRBV4-1 and TRBJ2-2; D is possibly TRBD2 (5 bases). Trimming shortened V by 1 base and J by 6 bases, and 9 bases separated the two germline ends. CDR1 is MGHRA and CDR2 is YSYEKL in the germline V gene. CDR3 length: 14 residues. The CDR3: CASSQVGAAGELFF. In nucleotides, the CDR3 is TGCGCCAGCAGCCAAGTTGGAGCGGCCGGGGAGCTGTTTTTT.

The chain has TRBV19 and TRBJ2-3; weak D call: TRBD2 (5 bases). Germline loops: CDR1 LNHDA, CDR2 SQIVND (reference sequence). This CDR3 spans 15 amino acids. V was pared by 7 bases and J by 2 bases, with 16 bases between. In DNA form, the CDR3 reads TGTGCCAGTACCTCCGGACTTCACTTCACAGATACGCAGTATTTT. Its translation: CASTSGLHFTDTQYF.

This CDR3 is CASSPGFPYEQYF. Written as DNA, the CDR3 is TGTGCCAGCAGTCCAGGGTTCCCCTACGAGCAGTACTTC. The rearrangement links TRBV27 to TRBJ2-7; TRBD1 is a possible D gene (5 bases). CDR3 length: 13 residues. Trimming took 5 bases from V and 2 from J, leaving 10 bases between them. Germline CDR1 and CDR2: MNHEY and SMNVEV (reference sequence).

The V gene is TRBV2, the J gene TRBJ2-5; 9 bases match TRBD1. This CDR3 is built from 16 residues. Per germline, CDR1 SNHLY and CDR2 FYNNEI. The trim removed 6 bases at V and 2 bases at J, leaving 10 bases unmatched. Written as DNA, the CDR3 is TGTGCCAGCAGCGTGGGACAGGGAGGCCCTCAAGAGACCCAGTACTTC. Amino acids: CASSVGQGGPQETQYF.

This chain connects TRBV7-9 to TRBJ2-7; D remains unclear. This CDR3 comprises 13 residues. The germline gives CDR1 SEHNR, CDR2 FQNEAQ (reference sequence). Trimming shortened V by 0 bases and J by 5 bases, and 8 bases separated the two germline ends. Written as DNA, the CDR3 is TGTGCCAGCAGCTTAGCACTACAAGACGAGCAGTACTTC. The encoded protein is CASSLALQDEQYF.

V is TRBV4-1 and J is TRBJ2-1; tentative D call: TRBD1 (5 bases). This CDR3 spans 15 amino acids. From germline, CDR1 is MGHRA and CDR2 YSYEKL. Trimming pared 2 bases from V and 4 bases from J, leaving 12 bases between. The CDR3 region is CASSQWAGNYNEQFF. The CDR3 nucleotides are TGCGCCAGCAGCCAATGGGCAGGGAATTACAATGAGCAGTTCTTC.

The chain joins TRBV7-9 to TRBJ1-2; D remains ambiguous. V lost 3 bases, J lost 4 bases, and 9 bases lay in between. CDR1 is SEHNR, CDR2 FQNEAQ, per germline (reference sequence). This CDR3 region has 13 residues. DNA of the CDR3: TGTGCCAGCAGCTTCGCTCTGGGCTATGGCTACACCTTC. Residues: CASSFALGYGYTF.

This chain uses TRBV18 with TRBJ2-7; a weak D match, TRBD2 (6 bases). The CDR3 is 16 amino acids. Germline CDR1 KGHSH, CDR2 LQKENI. Trimming shortened V by 2 bases and J by 3 bases, and 17 bases separated the two germline ends. CDR3 DNA sequence: TGTGCCAGCTCACCAGACGATGGGGAGGAGATCTACGAGCAGTACTTC. This translates into CASSPDDGEEIYEQYF. The whole variable domain, filled in from reference TRBV18 and TRBJ2-7, reads NAGVMQNPRHLVRRRGQEARLRCSPMKGHSHVYWYRQLPEEGLKFMVYLQKENIIDESGMPKERFSAEFPKEGPSILRIQQVVRGDSAAYFCASSPDDGEEIYEQYFGPGTRLTVT.

The chain couples TRBV7-2 to TRBJ2-1; 7 bases agree with TRBD2. The CDR3 loop spans 14 amino acids. J gave up 8 bases and V 3 bases, and 7 bases lay outside the gene matches. Per germline, CDR1 SGHTA and CDR2 FQGNSA. CDR3 DNA sequence: TGTGCCAGCAGCTTCGATTGGGGGGGACATGAGCAGTTCTTC. Protein sequence: CASSFDWGGHEQFF.

This clonotype was found once. The chain joins TRBV29-1 to TRBJ2-6; D is possibly TRBD2 (5 bases). CDR1 and CDR2 (germline): SQVTM, ANQGSEA. V lost 4 bases and J lost 0, with 7 bases in between. This CDR3 spans 14 amino acids. The CDR3 reads CSVVRDSGANVLTF. The CDR3 DNA follows: TGCAGCGTTGTGAGGGACTCTGGGGCCAACGTCCTGACTTTC.

The CDR3 nucleotides read TGTGCCAGCAGCTCGAAAAGCGGGAGGGGGTCTCTTGAGCAGTTCTTC. This translates into CASSSKSGRGSLEQFF. V gene TRBV7-2 combines with J gene TRBJ2-1; 10 bases align to TRBD2. The CDR3 covers 16 residues. The J segment lost 9 bases and the V segment lost 4 bases, leaving 12 bases of the junction unmatched. Germline V gene sequence: CDR1 SGHTA, CDR2 FQGNSA.

This clonotype was counted only a few times. The rearrangement joins TRBV4-1 to TRBJ2-1; 7 positions agree with TRBD2. The V gene end was trimmed by 3 bases and the J gene end by 1 base; junction bases not matched to a gene: 9. Germline CDR1 is MGHRA and CDR2 is YSYEKL. The CDR3 has 17 residues. CDR3 region: CASSQQLADYSYNEQFF. The DNA of the CDR3 is TGCGCCAGCAGCCAGCAGCTAGCGGATTATTCCTACAATGAGCAGTTCTTC.

The V gene is TRBV4-1, the J gene TRBJ2-7; weak D call: TRBD1 (6 bases). Trimming cost V 3 bases and J 5 bases, with 14 bases left between them. Germline values: CDR1 MGHRA, CDR2 YSYEKL. The CDR3 is 14 residues long. The CDR3 region has the DNA TGCGCCAGCAGCCAGCACAGGGTCAGCGACGAGCAGTACTTC. Its protein product is CASSQHRVSDEQYF.

This chain joins TRBV2 and TRBJ1-2; 7 bases map to TRBD1. The trim removed 2 bases at V and 1 base at J, leaving 4 bases unmatched. Germline V gene data show CDR1 as SNHLY and CDR2 as FYNNEI. This CDR3 has 15 amino acids. The CDR3 reads CASSEPGQNNYGYTF. CDR3 nucleotides: TGTGCCAGCAGTGAACCGGGACAGAATAACTATGGCTACACCTTC.

The chain joins TRBV4-1 to TRBJ2-7, with D possibly being TRBD1 (7 bases). Per the germline V gene, CDR1 is MGHRA and CDR2 is YSYEKL. Trimming took 1 base from V and 3 from J, leaving 13 bases between them. This CDR3 spans 15 amino acids. As DNA, the CDR3 is TGCGCCAGCAGCCAAGCCGGAGGGGGCGGCTACGAGCAGTACTTC. It specifies CASSQAGGGGYEQYF.

This clonotype appeared once. The rearrangement joins TRBV29-1 to TRBJ2-2; 9 nucleotides match TRBD1. Trimming cost V 4 bases and J 6 bases; bases outside gene matches: 6. The germline V gene encodes CDR1 SQVTM and CDR2 ANQGSEA. There are 14 residues in the CDR3. In DNA, the CDR3 is TGCAGCGTTGGAGGGACAGGGATGGCCGGGGAGCTGTTTTTT. It is translated as CSVGGTGMAGELFF.

The chain joins TRBV7-8 to TRBJ2-7; 12 positions match TRBD2. CDR3 length: 16 residues. From germline, CDR1 is SGHVS and CDR2 FQNEAQ. Trimming cost V 5 bases and J 4 bases; bases outside gene matches: 9. The CDR3 sequence is CASSPQTSGRPYEQYF. The CDR3 DNA reads TGTGCCAGCAGCCCCCAGACTAGCGGGAGACCGTACGAGCAGTACTTC.

The V and J genes are TRBV29-1 and TRBJ2-1; TRBD2 matches 9 bases. Germline V lookup: CDR1 SQVTM, CDR2 ANQGSEA. V lost 6 bases to trimming and J lost 5 bases; unmatched junction nucleotides: 8. CDR3 length equals 14 residues. CDR3 amino acids: CSVKSGTSHNEQFF. CDR3 nucleotide sequence: TGCAGCGTCAAGTCCGGGACTAGCCACAATGAGCAGTTCTTC.

This chain links TRBV7-9 with TRBJ2-1; 12 nucleotides agree with TRBD2. Germline V lookup: CDR1 SEHNR, CDR2 FQNEAQ (reference sequence). This CDR3 is built from 17 residues. V lost 5 bases and J lost 7; bases outside the gene matches: 12. The CDR3: CASSPKRLAGVRNEQFF. The CDR3 nucleotides read TGTGCCAGCAGCCCCAAGCGACTAGCGGGAGTCAGGAATGAGCAGTTCTTC.

The chain combines TRBV27 with TRBJ2-1; 7 bases map to TRBD2. Germline V gene sequence: CDR1 MNHEY, CDR2 SMNVEV (reference sequence). CDR3 length equals 13 residues. V lost 2 bases to trimming and J lost 9 bases; unmatched junction nucleotides: 4. CDR3 bases: TGTGCCAGCAGTTTAGGCGGGAGTATTGAGCAGTTCTTC. Translation gives CASSLGGSIEQFF.